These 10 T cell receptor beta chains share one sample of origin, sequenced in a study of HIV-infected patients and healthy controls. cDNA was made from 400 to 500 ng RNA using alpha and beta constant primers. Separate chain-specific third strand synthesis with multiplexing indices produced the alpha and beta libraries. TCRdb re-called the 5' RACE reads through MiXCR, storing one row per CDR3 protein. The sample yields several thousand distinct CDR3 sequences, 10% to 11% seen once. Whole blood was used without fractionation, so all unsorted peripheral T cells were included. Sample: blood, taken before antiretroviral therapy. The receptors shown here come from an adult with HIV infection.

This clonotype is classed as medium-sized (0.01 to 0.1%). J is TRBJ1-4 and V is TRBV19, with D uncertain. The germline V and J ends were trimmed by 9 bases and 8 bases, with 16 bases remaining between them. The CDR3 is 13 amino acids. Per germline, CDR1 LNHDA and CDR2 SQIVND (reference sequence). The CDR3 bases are TGTGCCAGCAACCGTGGGCAACGCGAAAAACTGTTTTTT. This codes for CASNRGQREKLFF.

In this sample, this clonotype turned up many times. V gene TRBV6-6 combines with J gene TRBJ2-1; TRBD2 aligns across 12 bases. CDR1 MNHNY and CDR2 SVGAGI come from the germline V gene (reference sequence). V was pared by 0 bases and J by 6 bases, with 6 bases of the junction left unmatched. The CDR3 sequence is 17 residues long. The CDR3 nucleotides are TGTGCCAGCAGTTACTCGACACTAGCGGGAGGCCTCAATGAGCAGTTCTTC. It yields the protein CASSYSTLAGGLNEQFF.

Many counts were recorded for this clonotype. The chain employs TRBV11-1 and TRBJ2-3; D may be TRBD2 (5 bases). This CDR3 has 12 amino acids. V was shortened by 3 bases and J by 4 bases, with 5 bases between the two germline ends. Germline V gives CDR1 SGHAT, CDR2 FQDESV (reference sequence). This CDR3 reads CASSLEADTQYF. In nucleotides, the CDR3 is TGTGCCAGCAGCTTGGAGGCAGATACGCAGTATTTT.

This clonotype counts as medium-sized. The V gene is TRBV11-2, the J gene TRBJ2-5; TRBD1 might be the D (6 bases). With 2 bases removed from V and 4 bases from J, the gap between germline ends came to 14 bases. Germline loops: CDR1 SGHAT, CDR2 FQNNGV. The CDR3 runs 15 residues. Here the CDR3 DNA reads TGTGCCAGCAGCTTAAACAGGGCATCGGGAGAGACCCAGTACTTC. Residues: CASSLNRASGETQYF.

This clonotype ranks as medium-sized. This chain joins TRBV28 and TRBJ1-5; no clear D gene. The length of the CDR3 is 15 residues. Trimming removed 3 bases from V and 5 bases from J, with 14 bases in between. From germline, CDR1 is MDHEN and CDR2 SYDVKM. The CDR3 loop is CASSFSGQLYQPQHF. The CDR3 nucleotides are TGTGCCAGCAGTTTTTCTGGGCAGCTTTATCAGCCCCAGCATTTT.

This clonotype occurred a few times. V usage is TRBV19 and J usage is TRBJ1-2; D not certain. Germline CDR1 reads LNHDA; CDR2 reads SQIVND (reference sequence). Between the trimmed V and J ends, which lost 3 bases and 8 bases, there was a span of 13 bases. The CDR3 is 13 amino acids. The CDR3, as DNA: TGTGCCAGTAGTATCGGAGGGAATCGGGGCTACACCTTC. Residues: CASSIGGNRGYTF.

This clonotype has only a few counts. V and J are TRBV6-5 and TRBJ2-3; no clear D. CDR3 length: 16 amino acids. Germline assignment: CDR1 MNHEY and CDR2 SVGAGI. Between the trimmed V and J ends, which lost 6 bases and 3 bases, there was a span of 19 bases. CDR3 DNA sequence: TGTGCCAGCAGCCTTCGGCACGCGACGGCAACAGATACGCAGTATTTT. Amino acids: CASSLRHATATDTQYF.

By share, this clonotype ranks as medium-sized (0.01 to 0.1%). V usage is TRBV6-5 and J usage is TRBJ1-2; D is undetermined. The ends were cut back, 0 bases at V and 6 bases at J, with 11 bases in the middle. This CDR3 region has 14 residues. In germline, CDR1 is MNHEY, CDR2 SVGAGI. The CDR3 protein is CASSYSGPVHGYTF. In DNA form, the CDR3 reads TGTGCCAGCAGTTACTCTGGGCCCGTTCATGGCTACACCTTC.

CDR3 in amino acids: CASSFDRADTQYF. The CDR3 bases are TGTGCCAGCAGTTTCGACAGGGCAGATACGCAGTATTTT. J is TRBJ2-3 and V is TRBV27; 7 nucleotides line up with TRBD1. This CDR3 contains 13 residues. V gave up 3 bases and J gave up 4 bases; unmatched junction bases: 1. CDR1 MNHEY and CDR2 SMNVEV come from the germline V gene (reference sequence).

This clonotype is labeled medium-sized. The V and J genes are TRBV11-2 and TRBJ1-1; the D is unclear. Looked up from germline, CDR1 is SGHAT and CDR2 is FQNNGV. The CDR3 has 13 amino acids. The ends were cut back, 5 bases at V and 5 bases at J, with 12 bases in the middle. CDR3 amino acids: CASSVGGVTEAFF. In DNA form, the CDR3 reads TGTGCCAGCAGCGTGGGCGGGGTGACTGAAGCTTTCTTT.